The 27 T cell receptor beta chains in this list originate from one sample, sequenced in a study of cytomegalovirus exposure and HLA in healthy donors. The study ran its PCR with 60 Vbeta and 13 Jbeta primers. The assay was immunoSEQ multiplex PCR, and TCRdb's table has in-frame clones only and misses some. The table shows 95,000 to 130,000 clones, with around a tenth occurring only once. The specimen sequenced was PBMCs. Receptors originate from a man aged 25-40 years in good health and CMV-seronegative.

The genes are TRBV2 and TRBJ2-3, with 9 nucleotides matching TRBD1. This CDR3 region has 14 residues. Germline CDR1 SNHLY, CDR2 FYNNEI. Germline trimming cut 6 bases from V and 3 bases from J; bases unmatched to any gene: 4. Written as DNA, the CDR3 is TGTGCCAGCAGATGGGACAGGGCAACAGATACGCAGTATTTT. The encoded protein is CASRWDRATDTQYF.

This clone occurred a few times. The chain recombines TRBV7-9 with TRBJ2-1; TRBD2 is a possible D gene (5 bases). The CDR3 extends over 15 amino acids. Trimming stripped 0 bases from V and 9 bases from J, with 15 bases between. Looked up from germline, CDR1 is SEHNR and CDR2 is FQNEAQ (reference sequence). CDR3 in DNA: TGTGCCAGCAGCTTAGCGCAGTCCGGTGGAGGTGAGCAGTTCTTC. This gives the protein CASSLAQSGGGEQFF. Full variable domain (outside the CDR3, taken from reference TRBV7-9 and TRBJ2-1): DTGVSQNPRHKITKRGQNVTFRCDPISEHNRLYWYRQTLGQGPEFLTYFQNEAQLEKSRLLSDRFSAERPKGSFSTLEIQRTEQGDSAMYLCASSLAQSGGGEQFFGPGTRLTVL.

A remark on this clone: Sequence at one end of the junction differs from germline and may be a read error. The chain combines TRBV11-3 with TRBJ1-1, with D possibly being TRBD1 (6 bases). Germline V gene sequence: CDR1 SGHNT, CDR2 YENEEA. The CDR3 covers 16 residues. DNA for the CDR3: TGTGCCAGCAGCCTAGACGGGGGGGCCATGAACACTGAAGCTTTCTTT. Translating it yields CASSLDGGAMNTEAFF.

Note on this clone: Other DNA sequences from this sample encode an identical CDR3 as well. The V gene is TRBV5-1, the J gene TRBJ2-7, with 8 bases fitting TRBD1. This CDR3 is built from 14 residues. Germline V gene sequence: CDR1 SGHRS, CDR2 YFSETQ. With V trimmed by 3 bases and J by 1 base, 3 bases remained unmatched. CDR3 nucleotide sequence: TGCGCCAGCAGCTCCGGGACAGGTTCCTACGAGCAGTACTTC. Translation: CASSSGTGSYEQYF.

V usage is TRBV10-3 and J usage is TRBJ2-1, with 8 bases lining up with TRBD2. V lost 10 bases, J lost 4 bases, and 3 bases stayed unmatched. This CDR3 has 12 residues. The germline CDR1 and CDR2 sequences are ENHRY and SYGVKD. In DNA form, the CDR3 reads TGTGCCACCCGGGAGGGGTACAATGAGCAGTTCTTC. Its protein product is CATREGYNEQFF.

This clone was observed a few times. The CDR3 DNA follows: TGTGCCAGCAGCCATACAGGGGGAGGTGAAAAACTGTTTTTT. It translates to CASSHTGGGEKLFF. The rearrangement joins TRBV7-9 to TRBJ1-4, with 8 bases that match TRBD1. The V gene end was trimmed by 5 bases and the J gene end by 7 bases; junction bases not matched to a gene: 6. This CDR3 is built from 14 residues. Germline loops: CDR1 SEHNR, CDR2 FQNEAQ (reference sequence).

This clone appeared a few times. CDR3 sequence (DNA): TGTGCCAGCAGCTGGGACAGGGCCTCGGGGACCCAGTACTTC. Amino acid sequence: CASSWDRASGTQYF. This chain joins TRBV14 and TRBJ2-5; 9 bases align to TRBD1. The V gene end was trimmed by 5 bases and the J gene end by 7 bases; junction bases not matched to a gene: 8. The CDR3 contains 14 residues. CDR1 and CDR2 from the germline V gene are SGHDN and FVKESK.

This clone showed up many times. J is TRBJ2-3 and V is TRBV4-3; tentatively, D is TRBD2 (5 bases). V was cut by 0 bases and J by 3 bases, with 13 bases left in between. From germline, CDR1 is LGHNA and CDR2 YSLEER. The CDR3 is made up of 16 amino acids. For the CDR3, the DNA is TGCGCCAGCAGCCAAGAGGAACGGGGTCTAACAGATACGCAGTATTTT. It translates to CASSQEERGLTDTQYF.

The genes are TRBV5-4 and TRBJ2-5, with D tentatively TRBD2 (7 bases). From germline, CDR1 is SGHNT and CDR2 YYREEE (reference sequence). The CDR3 runs to 15 residues. Deletions cut 4 bases from V and 5 bases from J, with 18 bases between. The CDR3 loop is CASSLRWGREETQYF. Here the CDR3 DNA reads TGTGCCAGCAGCCTACGATGGGGGCGGGAGGAGACCCAGTACTTC. Drawing the rest from reference TRBV5-4 and TRBJ2-5, the complete variable domain is ETGVTQSPTHLIKTRGQQVTLRCSSQSGHNTVSWYQQALGQGPQFIFQYYREEENGRGNFPPRFSGLQFPNYSSELNVNALELDDSALYLCASSLRWGREETQYFGPGTRLLVL.

The chain carries TRBV28 and TRBJ2-7; TRBD1 aligns across 8 bases. Germline CDR1 reads MDHEN; CDR2 reads SYDVKM. J gave up 0 bases and V 3 bases, and 13 bases lay outside the gene matches. CDR3 length: 18 residues. The CDR3 DNA reads as TGTGCCAGCAGTTTCTCAACGGCGACAGGGGAGGTCTCCTACGAGCAGTACTTC. It encodes CASSFSTATGEVSYEQYF.

This clone was found a few times. As DNA, the CDR3 is TGCGCCAGCAGCTCTAGCGGGGTGAATGAGCAGTTCTTC. As protein: CASSSSGVNEQFF. The chain has TRBV10-1 and TRBJ2-1; TRBD2 matches at 9 bases. With V trimmed by 6 bases and J by 7 bases, 4 bases remained unmatched. This CDR3 is built from 13 residues. Germline-derived CDR1 and CDR2 are WNHNN and SYGVQD (reference sequence).

This clone was counted only a few times. The gene calls are TRBV25-1 and TRBJ2-1; 8 bases agree with TRBD1. In germline, CDR1 is MGHDK, CDR2 SYGVNS. Germline trimming cut 2 bases from V and 7 bases from J; bases unmatched to any gene: 4. The CDR3 spans 14 residues. The CDR3 DNA follows: TGTGCCAGCAGTGAACAGGGGGCAATTAATGAGCAGTTCTTC. Translated, it gives CASSEQGAINEQFF.

As concerns this clone: This sample also contains other DNA sequences that code for the same CDR3. This sequence joins TRBV5-1 and TRBJ1-1; D unclear. CDR1 is SGHRS, CDR2 YFSETQ, per germline. The CDR3 is made up of 14 amino acids. V lost 4 bases, J lost 0 bases, and 10 bases lay in between. The DNA for the CDR3 is TGCGCCAGCAGCGTCACTACGATGAACACTGAAGCTTTCTTT. It specifies CASSVTTMNTEAFF.

V and J are TRBV14 and TRBJ1-2; 8 positions agree with TRBD1. Trimming took 0 bases from V and 3 from J; bases not matched to a gene: 0. From germline, CDR1 is SGHDN and CDR2 FVKESK. The CDR3 runs to 14 residues. Here the CDR3 DNA reads TGTGCCAGCAGCCAAGAACAGGGGGACTATGGCTACACCTTC. The encoded protein is CASSQEQGDYGYTF.

This chain links TRBV15 with TRBJ1-6; no reliable D call. V lost 0 bases, J lost 8 bases, and 5 bases lay in between. This CDR3 spans 13 amino acids. CDR1 is LNHNV and CDR2 is YYDKDF in the germline V gene (reference sequence). The CDR3 sequence: CATSRDHDSPLHF. The DNA for the CDR3 is TGTGCCACCAGCAGAGATCATGATTCACCCCTCCACTTT.

This clone has more than one count but fewer than ten. One end of the junction is discordant with germline, which a read error may explain. The V call is TRBV5-6, the J call TRBJ2-7; 11 nucleotides match TRBD1. Germline CDR1 reads SGHDT; CDR2 reads YYEEEE. CDR3 length: 13 amino acids. The CDR3 protein is CASSPRGAGQGGF. As DNA, the CDR3 is TGTGCCAGCAGCCCCAGAGGTGCGGGACAGGGGGGCTTC. The full variable domain, completed using reference TRBV5-6 and TRBJ2-7, is DAGVTQSPTHLIKTRGQQVTLRCSPKSGHDTVSWYQQALGQGPQFIFQYYEEEERQRGNFPDRFSGHQFPNYSSELNVNALLLGDSALYLCASSPRGAGQGGFGPGTRLTVT.

This clone turned up a few times. The rearrangement links TRBV5-1 to TRBJ1-2; 7 bases are a match to TRBD1. The V segment lost 4 bases and the J segment 8 bases; nucleotides outside the gene matches: 11. Germline V CDR1 and CDR2: SGHRS, YFSETQ. The CDR3 runs 14 residues. CDR3 amino acids: CASSRDSLAGGYTF. CDR3 nucleotides: TGCGCCAGCAGCAGGGACAGCTTAGCGGGAGGCTACACCTTC.

This clone was found a few times. V usage is TRBV6-5 and J usage is TRBJ1-6; TRBD1 matches 9 bases. CDR1 and CDR2 (germline): MNHEY, SVGAGI. The CDR3 has 15 amino acids. Trimming at V came to 6 bases and at J to 9 bases, leaving 9 bases not matched to a gene. In nucleotides, the CDR3 is TGTGCCAGCAGAGAGGACAGGGGAAGCAGTTCACCCCTCCACTTT. It codes for CASREDRGSSSPLHF.

The chain recombines TRBV19 with TRBJ2-3; 9 bases agree with TRBD1. Germline CDR1 and CDR2: LNHDA and SQIVND (reference sequence). CDR3 length: 15 residues. Trimming at V came to 3 bases and at J to 6 bases, leaving 7 bases not matched to a gene. CDR3 bases: TGTGCCAGTAGTATGGGGACAGGGAATGGGGATACGCAGTATTTT. It is translated as CASSMGTGNGDTQYF.

This clone has more than one count but fewer than ten. The V gene is TRBV5-1, the J gene TRBJ2-7, with 10 bases matching TRBD2. CDR1 SGHRS and CDR2 YFSETQ come from the germline V gene. The CDR3 has 15 residues. Unmatched junction bases numbered 7, after V lost 2 bases and J lost 5 bases. CDR3 nucleotides: TGCGCCAGCAGCTTTTCAGCGGGAGGGTGGAACGAGCAGTACTTC. Encoded protein: CASSFSAGGWNEQYF.

Only a few counts were recorded for this clone. The CDR3 reads CASSVDRTPNYGYTF. CDR3 DNA: TGTGCCAGTAGTGTTGACAGGACGCCGAACTATGGCTACACCTTC. The chain joins TRBV19 to TRBJ1-2; D might be TRBD1 (6 bases). This CDR3 is 15 amino acids long. With 5 bases removed from V and 2 bases from J, the gap between germline ends came to 15 bases. CDR1 LNHDA and CDR2 SQIVND come from the germline V gene (reference sequence).

The chain has TRBV5-1 and TRBJ2-6; D unclear. V was trimmed by 4 bases and J by 0 bases, leaving 11 bases between them. CDR3 length: 16 residues. Looked up from germline, CDR1 is SGHRS and CDR2 is YFSETQ. The CDR3 DNA sequence: TGCGCCAGCAGCCTTGGCGGCTACTCTGGGGCCAACGTCCTGACTTTC. It encodes CASSLGGYSGANVLTF.

The CDR3 sequence is CASSRDRVHEQYF. Here the CDR3 DNA reads TGTGCCAGCAGCCGGGACAGAGTCCACGAGCAGTACTTC. This chain connects TRBV5-6 to TRBJ2-7; 7 nucleotides match TRBD1. The germline CDR1 and CDR2 sequences are SGHDT and YYEEEE. The junction had 6 bases not matched to a gene; V was cut back by 4 bases and J by 5 bases. This CDR3 spans 13 amino acids.

This clone has more than one count but fewer than ten. The CDR3 loop is CASSYLWTDTEAFF. CDR3 bases: TGTGCCAGCAGTTACCTTTGGACAGATACTGAAGCTTTCTTT. The chain couples TRBV6-6 to TRBJ1-1; tentative D call: TRBD1 (6 bases). The CDR3 sequence is 14 residues long. Germline V lookup: CDR1 MNHNY, CDR2 SVGAGI (reference sequence). Between the trimmed V and J ends, which lost 2 bases and 5 bases, there was a span of 12 bases.

This chain joins TRBV7-9 and TRBJ1-1; maybe TRBD1 (6 bases). Per the germline V gene, CDR1 is SEHNR and CDR2 is FQNEAQ (reference sequence). Deletions cut 1 base from V and 5 bases from J, with 8 bases between. CDR3 length equals 13 residues. CDR3 nucleotide sequence: TGTGCCAGCAGCTTAGAGCAGGGGACTGAAGCTTTCTTT. This sequence encodes CASSLEQGTEAFF.

V is TRBV7-3 and J is TRBJ2-7; a possible D gene is TRBD2 (6 bases). Germline CDR1 reads SGHTA; CDR2 reads FQGTGA. The CDR3 has 10 amino acids. The CDR3 sequence is CEERAYEQYF. CDR3 in DNA: TGTGAGGAGCGGGCCTACGAGCAGTACTTC.

Of note for this clone: An end of the junction does not agree with germline; a read error may underlie this. V gene TRBV7-7 combines with J gene TRBJ2-5; possible D gene TRBD2, 5 bases. The CDR3 sequence is 13 residues long. Germline loops: CDR1 SSHAT, CDR2 FNYEAQ (reference sequence). The CDR3 spells CASSLALEETQYF. In DNA form, the CDR3 reads TGTGCTAGCAGCTTAGCGTTAGAAGAGACCCAGTACTTC.